Listed below are T cell receptor beta chains from one sample, sequenced in a study of blood T cells in healthy people across ages. TCRdb reprocessed the 5' RACE reads with MiXCR, giving one entry per CDR3 protein. This sample has 800,000 to 950,000 distinct CDR3 sequences, with 35% to 40% found just once. Material for sequencing was blood. These receptors originate from a man aged 18 to 29 in good health. Both conserved end residues are part of each CDR3. Fields, in order: J gene, D gene, V gene, clone size, CDR3 DNA, CDR3 protein. A D gene is named only where the DNA matches it firmly. Size is stated for part of the rows, as once, few or many counts, or as a class when the clone is expanded.

j_call: TRBJ1-5
d_call: NA
v_call: TRBV20-1
clone_size: few
cdr3_nt: TGCAGTGCTAGAAAGGTTGTCGGCAGGGGAAATCAGCCCCAGCATTTT
cdr3_aa: CSARKVVGRGNQPQHF

j_call: TRBJ1-4
d_call: NA
v_call: TRBV12-3/TRBV12-4
clone_size: NA
cdr3_nt: TGTGCCAGCAATAACAGGAACAATGAAAAACTGTTTTTT
cdr3_aa: CASNNRNNEKLFF

j_call: TRBJ1-5
d_call: NA
v_call: TRBV3-1
clone_size: many
cdr3_nt: TGTGCCAGCAGCCAAGACGGTCCAAATCAGCCCCAGCATTTT
cdr3_aa: CASSQDGPNQPQHF

j_call: TRBJ2-1
d_call: TRBD1
v_call: TRBV4-3
clone_size: NA
cdr3_nt: TGCGCCAGCAGCCAAGGGGCGACAGGGGCTACCCTTGACAATGAGCAGTTCTTC
cdr3_aa: CASSQGATGATLDNEQFF

j_call: TRBJ1-5
d_call: NA
v_call: TRBV5-5
clone_size: few
cdr3_nt: TGTGCCAGCAGCTTAACCCCACAGGACAATCAGCCCCAGCATTTT
cdr3_aa: CASSLTPQDNQPQHF

j_call: TRBJ2-2
d_call: TRBD2
v_call: TRBV6-5
clone_size: NA
cdr3_nt: TGTGCCAGCAGCTATCTGACTAGCGGGGGGCCCGGGGAGCTGTTTTTT
cdr3_aa: CASSYLTSGGPGELFF

j_call: TRBJ2-1
d_call: NA
v_call: TRBV5-1
clone_size: few
cdr3_nt: TGCGCCAGCAGCTGGGGTGACAGCCACAATGAGCAGTTCTTC
cdr3_aa: CASSWGDSHNEQFF

j_call: TRBJ2-1
d_call: TRBD2
v_call: TRBV4-2
clone_size: many
cdr3_nt: TGTGCCAGCAGCCAAGCTCTAAGCGGGGGGGCCTCGAATGAGCAGTTCTTC
cdr3_aa: CASSQALSGGASNEQFF

j_call: TRBJ1-5
d_call: NA
v_call: TRBV6-6
clone_size: NA
cdr3_nt: TGTGCCAGCAGTTATCTCGGGGGAGGCCAGCCCCAGCATTTT
cdr3_aa: CASSYLGGGQPQHF

j_call: TRBJ2-7
d_call: NA
v_call: TRBV12-3/TRBV12-4
clone_size: many
cdr3_nt: TGTGCCAGCAGCTCCACTAGGAACGAGCAGTACTTC
cdr3_aa: CASSSTRNEQYF

j_call: TRBJ2-7
d_call: NA
v_call: TRBV20-1
clone_size: few
cdr3_nt: TGCAGTGCTAGAGATCTAGGGCAGGGTTTGAACGAGCAGTACTTC
cdr3_aa: CSARDLGQGLNEQYF

j_call: TRBJ1-2
d_call: NA
v_call: TRBV7-2
clone_size: few
cdr3_nt: TGTGCCAGCAGCTTAGATGATAGGCGAGCCTACACCTTC
cdr3_aa: CASSLDDRRAYTF

j_call: TRBJ1-2
d_call: NA
v_call: TRBV27
clone_size: few
cdr3_nt: TGTGCCAGCAGTTTGGAGCAAGAGGGCTGGAGCTATGGCTACACCTTC
cdr3_aa: CASSLEQEGWSYGYTF

j_call: TRBJ2-5
d_call: NA
v_call: TRBV5-5
clone_size: few
cdr3_nt: TGTGCCAGCAGTAGGGAGCCGGGGGGCGTCCAGACCCAGTACTTC
cdr3_aa: CASSREPGGVQTQYF

j_call: TRBJ2-1
d_call: TRBD2
v_call: TRBV7-2
clone_size: many
cdr3_nt: TGTGCCAGCAGCCGGACTAGCGGGGGGGCTAAGTACAATGAGCAGTTCTTC
cdr3_aa: CASSRTSGGAKYNEQFF

j_call: TRBJ2-1
d_call: NA
v_call: TRBV9
clone_size: NA
cdr3_nt: TGTGCCAGCAGCGGGGGGACGGAGAAAACCTACGAGCAGTTCTTC
cdr3_aa: CASSGGTEKTYEQFF

j_call: TRBJ2-2
d_call: NA
v_call: TRBV12-3/TRBV12-4
clone_size: few
cdr3_nt: TGTGCCAGCAGTTCTTTCGGGGGAACCGCGAACACCGGGGAGCTGTTTTTT
cdr3_aa: CASSSFGGTANTGELFF

j_call: TRBJ1-1
d_call: NA
v_call: TRBV5-1
clone_size: few
cdr3_nt: TGCGCCAGCAGGGGGGAGATAATGAACACTGAAGCTTTCTTT
cdr3_aa: CASRGEIMNTEAFF

j_call: TRBJ1-2
d_call: NA
v_call: TRBV29-1
clone_size: few
cdr3_nt: TGCAGCGTTGAGTCCGGGAACTATGGCTACACCTTC
cdr3_aa: CSVESGNYGYTF

j_call: TRBJ2-7
d_call: NA
v_call: TRBV7-2
clone_size: NA
cdr3_nt: TGTGCCAGCAGCTCATCCAGGGACAACACCTACGAGCAGTACTTC
cdr3_aa: CASSSSRDNTYEQYF

j_call: TRBJ2-3
d_call: NA
v_call: TRBV10-3
clone_size: once
cdr3_nt: TGTGCCATCAGTGAGTCGCCTAACAGGGCAGATACGCAGTATTTT
cdr3_aa: CAISESPNRADTQYF

j_call: TRBJ2-1
d_call: NA
v_call: TRBV12-5
clone_size: NA
cdr3_nt: TGTGCTAGTGGTTTAGGAGGGGACAATGAGCAGTTCTTC
cdr3_aa: CASGLGGDNEQFF

j_call: TRBJ2-1
d_call: TRBD2
v_call: TRBV20-1
clone_size: few
cdr3_nt: TGCAGTGCTAGAGATAGGGCTAGCGGGATCAATGAGCAGTTCTTC
cdr3_aa: CSARDRASGINEQFF

j_call: TRBJ2-7
d_call: NA
v_call: TRBV5-5
clone_size: few
cdr3_nt: TGTGCCAGCAGCACGACAGGTTACAATGAGCAGTACTTC
cdr3_aa: CASSTTGYNEQYF

j_call: TRBJ1-2
d_call: TRBD1
v_call: TRBV5-5
clone_size: many
cdr3_nt: TGCGCCAGCAGCCTACGGACAGGCTATGGCTACACCTTC
cdr3_aa: CASSLRTGYGYTF

j_call: TRBJ2-7
d_call: NA
v_call: TRBV6-2/TRBV6-3
clone_size: few
cdr3_nt: TGTGCCAGCAGTCCCGTGGTAAAATACCAGCAGTACTTC
cdr3_aa: CASSPVVKYQQYF

j_call: TRBJ2-7
d_call: TRBD1
v_call: TRBV20-1
clone_size: few
cdr3_nt: TGCAGTGCCCAGACAGGGAGTTACGAGCAGTACTTC
cdr3_aa: CSAQTGSYEQYF

j_call: TRBJ1-6
d_call: NA
v_call: TRBV5-5
clone_size: NA
cdr3_nt: TGTGCCAGCAGCGTCGTGGGAGCTAATAATTCACCCCTCCACTTT
cdr3_aa: CASSVVGANNSPLHF

j_call: TRBJ2-1
d_call: NA
v_call: TRBV6-5
clone_size: many
cdr3_nt: TGTGCCAGCAGTACCCGACCCCGATCGTCGCAGTTCTTC
cdr3_aa: CASSTRPRSSQFF

j_call: TRBJ1-5
d_call: TRBD1
v_call: TRBV15
clone_size: few
cdr3_nt: TGTGCCACCAGCAGCGACAGGGGATTCGGGCAGCCCCAGCATTTT
cdr3_aa: CATSSDRGFGQPQHF

j_call: TRBJ1-4
d_call: NA
v_call: TRBV19
clone_size: NA
cdr3_nt: TGTGCCAGTAGTATAAACGGCGCGGGCAATGAAAAACTGTTTTTT
cdr3_aa: CASSINGAGNEKLFF

j_call: TRBJ1-1
d_call: NA
v_call: TRBV5-6
clone_size: NA
cdr3_nt: TGTGCCAGCAGCTCCACAGGGTACACTGAAGCTTTCTTT
cdr3_aa: CASSSTGYTEAFF

j_call: TRBJ2-2
d_call: TRBD1
v_call: TRBV7-2
clone_size: few
cdr3_nt: TGTGCCAGCAGCCGAGATGGGACAGGGGTGATCGGGGAGCTGTTTTTT
cdr3_aa: CASSRDGTGVIGELFF

j_call: TRBJ1-3
d_call: TRBD1
v_call: TRBV25-1
clone_size: few
cdr3_nt: TGTGCCAGCAGTCCAGGGGGGGCCTCTGGAAACACCATATATTTT
cdr3_aa: CASSPGGASGNTIYF